Each of the 5 T cell receptor beta chains below was sequenced from the same sample in a study of regulatory T cells in long-lasting Graves disease. Documented time point: newly diagnosed GD, antithyroid drugs for less than 3 months. RNA isolated from PBMCs was used to make the TCR library. Arm-PCR of CDR3 regions and iRepertoire HTBI primers were the basis on which TCR beta libraries were built. TCRdb reanalysed the multiplex PCR reads using MiXCR and keeps one entry per CDR3 protein. Among 350,000 to 450,000 distinct CDR3 sequences, 14% to 15% were seen once, and the ten largest hold over 15%. The sample also formed part of further work on T cells in Graves' hyperthyroidism and ophthalmopathy.

This specimen was peripheral blood mononuclear cells (PBMCs), taken at new diagnosis, from a patient treated with antithyroid drugs. These receptors all come from a woman aged 25 to 39 with Graves disease.

This clonotype was picked up a small number of times. The V and J genes are TRBV28 and TRBJ2-2; D unresolved. This CDR3 has 13 amino acids. V gave up 5 bases and J gave up 5 bases, with 9 bases separating them. Germline V gene sequence: CDR1 MDHEN, CDR2 SYDVKM. The CDR3 nucleotides are TGTGCCAGCAGTCCCTACCTGACCGGGGAGCTGTTTTTT. Its protein product is CASSPYLTGELFF.

The chain joins TRBV4-2 to TRBJ2-2; 9 bases map to TRBD2. The length of the CDR3 is 16 residues. The germline V gene has CDR1 LGHNA and CDR2 YNFKEQ. The V gene end was trimmed by 3 bases and the J gene end by 2 bases; junction bases not matched to a gene: 4. CDR3 DNA sequence: TGTGCCAGCAGCCATCGCGGGACTAGCAACACCGGGGAGCTGTTTTTT. This sequence encodes CASSHRGTSNTGELFF.

This clonotype showed up many times. The chain uses TRBV3-1 and TRBJ2-5; no clear D. V lost 4 bases and J lost 2, with 11 bases in between. The germline gives CDR1 LGHDT, CDR2 YNNKEL (reference sequence). The CDR3 is 14 amino acids. CDR3: CASSPAPLQETQYF. The CDR3 region has the DNA TGTGCCAGCAGCCCCGCCCCTTTACAAGAGACCCAGTACTTC.

This clonotype was observed a handful of times. The chain links TRBV3-1 to TRBJ1-4; D remains ambiguous. The germline V gene has CDR1 LGHDT and CDR2 YNNKEL (reference sequence). This CDR3 has 14 amino acids. V was cut by 4 bases and J by 0 bases, with 6 bases left in between. The CDR3 DNA reads TGTGCCAGCAGCCCCACTTCAACTAATGAAAAACTGTTTTTT. Protein: CASSPTSTNEKLFF.

This clonotype showed up many times. This sequence joins TRBV3-1 and TRBJ1-1; unclear D gene. The V end lost 0 bases, the J end lost 10 bases, and 12 bases lay between the germline ends. Germline V gives CDR1 LGHDT, CDR2 YNNKEL (reference sequence). The CDR3 sequence is 13 residues long. The CDR3 reads CASSQDRGLGAFF. CDR3 sequence (DNA): TGTGCCAGCAGCCAAGATCGGGGTCTGGGAGCTTTCTTT.